The sequence of this TCR beta chain was determined in a study of vaccination and CD4 T cells after COVID-19. Study-wide context: Nasal swab PCR showed SARS-CoV-2 in convalescent patients, several with mild and one with severe disease. General observations from the study: A nonsignificant median increase from around 21 to 38 SARS-CoV-2-reactive clonotypes was observed.

TCRdb passed the PCR reads through MiXCR, listing each CDR3 protein once. This sample has 21,000 or so distinct CDR3 sequences, with roughly 61% found just once. This CDR3 is built from 13 residues. The junction had 7 bases not matched to a gene; V was cut back by 10 bases and J by 4 bases. Comment on this clonotype: Its matching antigen is unknown.

V usage is TRBV12-3 or TRBV12-4 and J usage is TRBJ1-2; 9 bases match TRBD1. This TCR was sampled from a human donor who had recovered from COVID-19. The material sequenced was CD4+ T cells from blood, taken before SARS-CoV-2 vaccination. Here the CDR3 reads CANTWDRAYGYTF. CDR3 bases: TGTGCCAACACCTGGGACAGGGCCTATGGCTACACCTTC.